This TCR beta chain was recovered during a study of response to subunit inactivated influenza vaccine. From germline, CDR1 is MNHEY and CDR2 SVGEGT. V shed 4 bases and J shed 10 bases, with 16 bases lying between them. The CDR3 has 13 residues. A remark on this clonotype: Its antigen remains unknown.

Each CDR3 protein gets one entry after TCRdb re-called the RT-PCR reads with MiXCR. Of about 700,000 distinct CDR3 sequences listed, around a sixth are singletons. Whole-study results and caveats: Few new T cells, the authors suggested, are recruited by each seasonal influenza vaccination.

The source of this sequence is a man aged 50 to 60 who received an inactivated influenza vaccine. The input for sequencing was PBMCs from blood, taken about 13 days after vaccination. This rearrangement joins TRBV6-2 or TRBV6-3 to TRBJ1-1, with D tentatively TRBD1 (6 bases). The CDR3 nucleotides read TGTGCCAGCAGTTCCCAGACGCGCAGGGGAGCTTTCTTT. Amino acids: CASSSQTRRGAFF.